The 7 T cell receptor beta chains below all came from one sample that was sequenced in a study of regulatory T cells in long-lasting Graves disease. Time point indicated: persistent/refractory GD, antithyroid drugs over 5 years with positive TRAb. After RNA was extracted from PBMCs, the TCR library was made from it. Construction of TCR beta libraries relied on iRepertoire HTBI primers and on Arm-PCR targeting CDR3 regions. MiXCR, run by TCRdb on the multiplex PCR reads, gives a single entry per CDR3 protein. This table has 650,000 to 700,000 distinct CDR3 sequences, around 30% appearing once. Here the sequenced sample was peripheral blood mononuclear cells (PBMCs), taken when the disease was refractory, from a patient treated with antithyroid drugs. Receptors were obtained from a female donor with Graves disease.

V is TRBV20-1 and J is TRBJ2-5; 7 bases fit TRBD1. CDR1 and CDR2 from the germline V gene are DFQATT and SNEGSKA (reference sequence). There are 14 residues in the CDR3. V was clipped by 5 bases and J by 5 bases; unmatched bases: 11. CDR3 nucleotides: TGCAGTGCTGGCCAGACAGGGCCTTGGGAGACCCAGTACTTC. Protein sequence: CSAGQTGPWETQYF.

This clonotype was detected ten times or more. The chain's CDR3 is CASSQVGVTEAFF. CDR3 coding DNA: TGTGCCAGCAGCCAAGTGGGGGTCACTGAAGCTTTCTTT. The rearrangement uses TRBV28 and TRBJ1-1, with D maybe TRBD1 (5 bases). The CDR3 extends over 13 amino acids. CDR1 is MDHEN and CDR2 is SYDVKM in the germline V gene. V was shortened by 6 bases and J by 4 bases, with 12 bases between the two germline ends.

The table lists this clonotype with a few counts. CDR3 DNA sequence: TGTGCCAGCAGTGAAAGGACGGCGAACACTGAAGCTTTCTTT. It codes for CASSERTANTEAFF. This chain uses TRBV25-1 with TRBJ1-1; D is unresolved. The CDR3 totals 14 residues. The germline gives CDR1 MGHDK, CDR2 SYGVNS. Trimming cost V 2 bases and J 1 base, with 8 bases left between them.

The gene calls are TRBV12-3 or TRBV12-4 and TRBJ1-3; D call uncertain. The CDR3 runs 14 residues. The V end was cut by 7 bases, the J end by 2 bases, with 12 bases between. DNA of the CDR3: TGTGCCAGCATTCTCGGGATGGCTGGAAACACCATATATTTT. It specifies CASILGMAGNTIYF.

This clonotype showed up just a few times. The CDR3 sequence: CASSLASGSANTGELFF. CDR3 DNA: TGCGCCAGCAGCTTGGCTAGCGGGAGTGCGAACACCGGGGAGCTGTTTTTT. The V call is TRBV5-1, the J call TRBJ2-2, with TRBD2 matching over 10 bases. The CDR3 is made up of 17 amino acids. Germline assignment: CDR1 SGHRS and CDR2 YFSETQ. V shed 0 bases and J 0 bases; nucleotides not matched to a gene: 2.

The chain joins TRBV29-1 to TRBJ1-2; 7 nucleotides line up with TRBD1. Germline loops: CDR1 SQVTM, CDR2 ANQGSEA. This CDR3 has 14 residues. J lost 0 bases, V lost 6 bases, and 7 bases had no gene match. The CDR3 here is CSVKDRTANYGYTF. In DNA, the CDR3 is TGCAGCGTGAAGGACAGGACGGCTAACTATGGCTACACCTTC.

The gene calls are TRBV20-1 and TRBJ2-7, with TRBD2 identical over 8 bases. The CDR3 runs 14 residues. Germline V gives CDR1 DFQATT, CDR2 SNEGSKA (reference sequence). V lost 2 bases, J lost 0 bases, and 3 bases stayed unmatched. The CDR3 DNA reads TGCAGTGCTAGACTTAGCGGGGACTCCTACGAGCAGTACTTC. As protein: CSARLSGDSYEQYF.